The present T cell receptor (beta chain) was sequenced within a study of cytomegalovirus exposure and HLA in healthy donors. The study ran its PCR with 60 Vbeta and 13 Jbeta primers. Assay used: immunoSEQ multiplex PCR; TCRdb lists only in-frame clones, some missing. This table has 95,000 to 150,000 clones, around 69% appearing once. This clone was observed a handful of times. Distinct nucleotide sequences in the sample also encode this CDR3. The J segment lost 6 bases and the V segment lost 2 bases, leaving 3 bases of the junction unmatched. CDR3 length: 13 residues. The germline CDR1 and CDR2 sequences are SGHVS and FNYEAQ.

This TCR was sampled from a woman between 35 and 50 years old in good health and CMV-seropositive. The sample taken for sequencing was PBMCs. The chain carries TRBV7-6 and TRBJ1-2, with 7 bases aligning to TRBD1. The CDR3 region has the DNA TGTGCCAGCAGCTTAAGACAGGGTGATGGCTACACCTTC. It is translated as CASSLRQGDGYTF. Variable domain in full (rest from reference TRBV7-6 and TRBJ1-2): GAGVSQSPRYKVTKRGQDVALRCDPISGHVSLYWYRQALGQGPEFLTYFNYEAQQDKSGLPNDRFSAERPEGSISTLTIQRTEQRDSAMYRCASSLRQGDGYTFGSGTRLTVV.